This TCR beta chain was identified in a study of T cell repertoires in cytomegalovirus infection. General observations from the study: There were carriers of CMV plus the relevant HLA, and cumulative public TCR beta family frequency identified them.

This CDR3 comprises 17 residues. V lost 0 bases to trimming and J lost 9 bases; unmatched junction nucleotides: 14. TCRdb itself ran the reads through MiXCR, one entry per CDR3 protein. The sample includes roughly 500,000 distinct CDR3 sequences, approximately 11% of them seen just once. A few counts support this clonotype. Its antigen is not identified. The source material was PBMCs. The V and J genes are TRBV23-1 and TRBJ2-1; 7 nucleotides match TRBD1. TRBV23-1 is classed as an ORF, of uncertain function. The clonotype comes from a human donor in good health (CMV status not recorded). Some clones in this sample may be carry-over from other donors' samples. The CDR3 is CASSQSSRPRGNSEQFF. The CDR3 DNA reads as TGCGCCAGCAGTCAATCGTCACGCCCCAGGGGGAACAGTGAGCAGTTCTTC.